These T cell receptor beta chains were read from a single sample in a study of blood T cell repertoires in COVID-19. Only in-frame clones appear in the TCRdb table, and some are missing; sequencing was by immunoSEQ multiplex PCR. Of 150,000 to 200,000 clones listed, roughly 89% are singletons. The sample taken for sequencing was PBMCs or T cells enriched from blood (not recorded which). The receptors here all came from a woman aged 40-49 years with acute COVID-19. The CDR3 runs from the conserved cysteine through the conserved F or W. D genes are given only for firm matches. For some rows the clone size is stated as once, few or many, or as a class when expanded; others skip it.

j_call v_call clone_size d_call cdr3_nt cdr3_aa
TRBJ2-2 TRBV25-1 . TRBD1 TGTGCCAGCAGTGAATACGGCAGGGGGCAAACCGGGGAGCTGTTTTTT CASSEYGRGQTGELFF
TRBJ1-5 TRBV30 . . TGTGCCTGGAGTTTGGCTAGCAATCAGCCCCAGCATTTT CAWSLASNQPQHF
TRBJ1-3 TRBV28 . . TGTGCCAGCAGTTCTCCAGGGGCCTCTGGAAACACCATATATTTT CASSSPGASGNTIYF
TRBJ2-1 TRBV27 . . TGTGCCAGCAGTTTTGGGTCTAGACTGTACAATGAGCAGTTCTTC CASSFGSRLYNEQFF
TRBJ2-5 TRBV19 . . TGTGCCAGTAGTTCGTCAGGGTACGAGACCCAGTACTTC CASSSSGYETQYF
TRBJ2-3 TRBV30 . . TGTGCCTGGAGTGTTTGGTGGCGGGGAACCCACACAGATACGCAGTATTTT CAWSVWWRGTHTDTQYF
TRBJ1-2 TRBV28 . . TGTGCCAGCAGACCCACAGGTCCTAACTATGGCTACACCTTC CASRPTGPNYGYTF
TRBJ2-1 TRBV19 . . TGTGCCAGTAGTATCACAGCTTACAATGAGCAGTTCTTC CASSITAYNEQFF
TRBJ2-7 TRBV18 . . TGTGCCAGCTCACCACGGAGGGCAGGGGAGCAGTACTTC CASSPRRAGEQYF
TRBJ2-2 TRBV5-1 once TRBD2 TGCGCCAGCAGCCACCAGCGGGGGGGCCTTTTGTCTTTTCCCGGGGAGCTGTTTTTT CASSHQRGGLLSFPGELFF
TRBJ1-1 TRBV30 few TRBD1 TGTGCCTGGAGTGGGGACAGGGGTTACACTGAAGCTTTCTTT CAWSGDRGYTEAFF
TRBJ1-2 TRBV3-1/TRBV3-2 . . TGTGCCAGCAGCCACCCCAGGGACTTCGTAGGCTACACCTTC CASSHPRDFVGYTF
TRBJ2-3 TRBV7-8 . . TGTGCCAGCAGAAGAGGGAGTGCCACAGATACGCAGTATTTT CASRRGSATDTQYF
TRBJ1-6 TRBV14 . . TGTGCCAGCAGCCAAGTGCCTGGGGGCAGTTCACCCCTCCACTTT CASSQVPGGSSPLHF
TRBJ1-2 TRBV28 . TRBD1 TGTGCCAGCAGAACCTATACGTCCCCGGGACAGGGCGTCTATGGCTACACCTTC CASRTYTSPGQGVYGYTF
TRBJ2-5 TRBV5-4 . TRBD2 TGTGCCAGCCGCCCCGGGGGGGGGACCCAAGAGACCCAGTACTTC CASRPGGGTQETQYF
TRBJ1-5 TRBV28 . TRBD1 TGTGCCAGCAGTACTCAGGGGGGCGGCAATCAGCCCCAGCATTTT CASSTQGGGNQPQHF
TRBJ2-2 TRBV5-1 few TRBD1 TGCGCCAGCAGCCTATGGACAGGGTCGAACACCGGGGAGCTGTTTTTT CASSLWTGSNTGELFF
TRBJ1-6 TRBV4-1 few . TGCGCCAGCAGCCCAAACAAATTGCTTGAAACCCTCCACTTT CASSPNKLLETLHF
TRBJ1-6 TRBV30 few . TGTGCCTGGAGGACAGCCTCTTCTACTTCACCCCTCCACTTT CAWRTASSTSPLHF
TRBJ2-7 TRBV4-3 . . TGCGCCAGCAGCCAAGATCACAATACGGGGAACGAGCAGTACTTC CASSQDHNTGNEQYF
TRBJ1-1 TRBV6-6 . TRBD1 TGTGCCAGCAGTCTAAGTCCGGACAGGGCGGAGGGGAACACTGAAGCTTTCTTT CASSLSPDRAEGNTEAFF
TRBJ2-2 TRBV4-2 . TRBD1 TGTGCCAGCAGCCAAGATTATCAGGGGGCTGGGACCGGGGAGCTGTTTTTT CASSQDYQGAGTGELFF
TRBJ2-4 TRBV7-3 . . TGTGCCAGCAGCCCCGGGGCCAAAAACATTCAGTACTTC CASSPGAKNIQYF
TRBJ1-2 TRBV19 . TRBD1 TGTGCCAGTAGGCCGCGGACAGGGGGCAACTATGGCTACACCTTC CASRPRTGGNYGYTF
TRBJ2-1 TRBV7-9 . TRBD2 TGTGCCAGCAGCCCCCCCCTACTAGCGGGAGTACGGAATGAGCAGTTCTTC CASSPPLLAGVRNEQFF
TRBJ2-3 TRBV19 . TRBD1 TGTGCCAGTAGTAACAGGGGGAAGACAGATACGCAGTATTTT CASSNRGKTDTQYF
TRBJ2-3 TRBV2 few . TGTGCCAGCAGTGAGACTACATCTTCCTTCACAGATACGCAGTATTTT CASSETTSSFTDTQYF
TRBJ2-7 TRBV6-2/TRBV6-3 . TRBD2 TGTGCCAGCAGTACCGGGACTAGCAGATACGAGCAGTACTTC CASSTGTSRYEQYF
TRBJ1-4 TRBV5-1 once TRBD1 TGCGCCAGCAGTTCCGGGACAGCAACTAATGAAAAACTGTTTTTT CASSSGTATNEKLFF
TRBJ2-2 TRBV9 . TRBD2 TGTGCCAGCTCAGCCGGGGGGGCATTCACCGGGGAGCTGTTTTTT CASSAGGAFTGELFF